Listed below are T cell receptor beta chains from one sample, sequenced in a study of blood T cells in healthy people across ages. One entry per CDR3 protein results from TCRdb running MiXCR on the 5' RACE reads. This sample yields almost 800,000 distinct CDR3 sequences, of which nearly 60% are seen a single time; over 20% belongs to the top ten. The sample was blood. The receptors originated from a man aged 25-45 years in good health. Each CDR3 is given with its conserved first and last residue. Fields, in order: CDR3 protein, clone size, V gene. Clone size is stated in some rows and not others, as once, few, many or a class when expanded.

CASSQDGSVEAFF,-,TRBV4-1
CAIGSAQGNEKLFF,-,TRBV10-3
CSVEWEWGYEQFF,-,TRBV29-1
CASSSTGQETQYF,-,TRBV28
CSVEVVGRYTF,few,TRBV29-1
CASYSSPWGEQYF,-,TRBV6-5
CASRPVLNTEAFF,-,TRBV7-2
CASSRPQQGVNTEAFF,-,TRBV9
CASSQDRGGANYGYTF,-,TRBV4-3
CAGSLAPSGGNNEQFF,-,TRBV7-2
CSVDITSSYNEQFF,-,TRBV29-1
CASSFLWGRGRSPLHF,-,TRBV27
CASSQPFYGTGVTYEQYF,-,TRBV4-1
CASSPRTSGSEQFF,-,TRBV14
CASSYQTTNEKLFF,once,TRBV6-6
CASSSGRTYEQYF,-,TRBV7-9
CASSPFNEQFF,few,TRBV7-2
CASIHGEAFF,-,TRBV6-1
CASSPSSGRMFDGYTF,-,TRBV4-2
CASSWEQGSDTQYF,few,TRBV5-1
CAWRRTGSSSPLHF,-,TRBV30
CSARSLRFGGGQYEQYF,-,TRBV20-1
CASSEGADIEQYF,-,TRBV25-1
CASSLALRGPAQETQYF,-,TRBV5-8
CASSLTGQRSSGANVLTF,-,TRBV5-1
CASSYSAGLNNGQFF,once,TRBV6-5
CASSTDLYSNQPQHF,-,TRBV7-2
CASSLDLLRNGYTF,-,TRBV7-6
CSARNIDNSGAQWETQYF,-,TRBV20-1
CASSPEQGPGGYTF,many,TRBV5-1
CASSLAHRGYEQYF,once,TRBV7-2
CASSKRIRGNGQRVSTDTQYF,once,TRBV21-1
CAISEEWDRVTGETQYF,-,TRBV10-3
CASRQGTGGDQPQHF,-,TRBV12-3/TRBV12-4
CSVEDSTYNEQFF,-,TRBV29-1
CASSSSGSGANVLTF,few,TRBV7-2
CASSPGGGTGYEQYF,-,TRBV19
CASRDYSEQYF,-,TRBV6-2/TRBV6-3
CASSYLGIKNTEAFF,once,TRBV6-2/TRBV6-3
CASSLGPRYGYTF,many,TRBV7-3
CASKIPAGWLGVHTNTEAFF,-,TRBV25-1
CANSLMGSWYEQYF,-,TRBV12-3/TRBV12-4
CSARDWTNSYEQYF,many,TRBV20-1